The T cell receptor (beta chain) under discussion was sequenced for a study of control samples from healthy donors and cancer patients. Looked up from germline, CDR1 is LGHDT and CDR2 is YNNKEL (reference sequence). This CDR3 has 15 residues. The germline V and J ends were trimmed by 1 base and 11 bases, with 17 bases remaining between them. Some clones are missing from TCRdb's copy, which holds only in-frame ones; the method was immunoSEQ multiplex PCR. The data contain approximately 100,000 clones, roughly 89% of them singletons. The sequence was obtained from a human donor in good health. The donor label of this sample is uncertain. The chain couples TRBV3-1 (or the pseudogene TRBV3-2) to TRBJ1-4; no firm D call. The source material was blood. The CDR3 region has the DNA TGTGCCAGCAGCCAAGCGCCCGGACTCTTGAGTAAACTGTTTTTT. Protein sequence: CASSQAPGLLSKLFF.